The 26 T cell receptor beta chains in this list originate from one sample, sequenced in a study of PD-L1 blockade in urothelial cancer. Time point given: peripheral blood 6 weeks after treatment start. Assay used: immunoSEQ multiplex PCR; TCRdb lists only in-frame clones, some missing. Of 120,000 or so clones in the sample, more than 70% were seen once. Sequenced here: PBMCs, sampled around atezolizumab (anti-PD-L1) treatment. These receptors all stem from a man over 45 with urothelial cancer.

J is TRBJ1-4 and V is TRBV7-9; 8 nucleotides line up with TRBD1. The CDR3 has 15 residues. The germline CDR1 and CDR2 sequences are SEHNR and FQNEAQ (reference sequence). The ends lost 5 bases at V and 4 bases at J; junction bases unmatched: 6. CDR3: CASSPPGGNNEKLFF. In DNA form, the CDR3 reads TGTGCCAGCAGCCCCCCAGGGGGCAATAATGAAAAACTGTTTTTT.

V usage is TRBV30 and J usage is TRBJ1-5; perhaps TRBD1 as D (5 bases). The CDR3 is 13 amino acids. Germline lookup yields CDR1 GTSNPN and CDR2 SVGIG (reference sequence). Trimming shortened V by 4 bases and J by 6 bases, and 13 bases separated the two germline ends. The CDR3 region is CAWNKQAGQPQHF. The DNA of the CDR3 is TGTGCCTGGAACAAACAGGCAGGTCAGCCCCAGCATTTT.

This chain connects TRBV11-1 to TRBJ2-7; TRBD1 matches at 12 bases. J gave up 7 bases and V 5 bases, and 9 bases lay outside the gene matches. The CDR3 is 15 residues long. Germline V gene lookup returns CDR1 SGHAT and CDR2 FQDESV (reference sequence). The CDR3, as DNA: TGTGCCAGCAGCGATTGGGACAGGGGGCCGGGAGAGCAGTACTTC. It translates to CASSDWDRGPGEQYF.

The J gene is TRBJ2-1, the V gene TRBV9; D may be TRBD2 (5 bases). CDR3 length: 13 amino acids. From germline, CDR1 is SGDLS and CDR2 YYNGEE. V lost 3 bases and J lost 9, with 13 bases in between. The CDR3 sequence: CASSESRAGEQFF. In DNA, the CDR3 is TGTGCCAGCAGCGAATCTAGGGCGGGTGAGCAGTTCTTC.

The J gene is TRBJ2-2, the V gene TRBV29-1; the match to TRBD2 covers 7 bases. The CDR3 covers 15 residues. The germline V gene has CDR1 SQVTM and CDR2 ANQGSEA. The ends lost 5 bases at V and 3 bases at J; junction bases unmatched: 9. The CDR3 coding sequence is TGCAGCGTTAACCCGGGGGGTGACTACACCGGGGAGCTGTTTTTT. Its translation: CSVNPGGDYTGELFF.

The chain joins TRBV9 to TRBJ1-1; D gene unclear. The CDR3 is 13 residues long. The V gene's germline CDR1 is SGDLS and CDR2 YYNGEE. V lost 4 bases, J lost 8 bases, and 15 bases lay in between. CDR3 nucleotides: TGTGCCAGCAGCTCGCAGGCTGGAAAGGAAGCTTTCTTT. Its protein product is CASSSQAGKEAFF.

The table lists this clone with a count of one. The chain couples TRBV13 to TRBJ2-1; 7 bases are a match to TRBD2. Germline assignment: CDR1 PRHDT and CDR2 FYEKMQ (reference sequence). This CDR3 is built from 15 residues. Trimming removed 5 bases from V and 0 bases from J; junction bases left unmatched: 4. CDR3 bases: TGTGCCAGCAGCCCCAGGACTAGCTCCTACAATGAGCAGTTCTTC. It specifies CASSPRTSSYNEQFF.

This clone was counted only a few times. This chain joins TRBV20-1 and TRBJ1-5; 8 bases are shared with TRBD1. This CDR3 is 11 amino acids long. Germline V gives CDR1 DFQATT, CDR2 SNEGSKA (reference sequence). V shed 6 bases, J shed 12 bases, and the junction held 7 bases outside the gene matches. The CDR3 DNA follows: TGCAGTGCGGACAGGGTTGGTCACCAGCATTTT. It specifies CSADRVGHQHF.

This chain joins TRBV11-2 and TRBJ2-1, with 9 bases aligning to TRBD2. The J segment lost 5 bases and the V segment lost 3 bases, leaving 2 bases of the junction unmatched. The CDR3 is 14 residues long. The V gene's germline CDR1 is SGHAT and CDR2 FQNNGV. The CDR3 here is CASSFSGSDNEQFF. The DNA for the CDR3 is TGTGCCAGCAGCTTTAGCGGGAGCGACAATGAGCAGTTCTTC.

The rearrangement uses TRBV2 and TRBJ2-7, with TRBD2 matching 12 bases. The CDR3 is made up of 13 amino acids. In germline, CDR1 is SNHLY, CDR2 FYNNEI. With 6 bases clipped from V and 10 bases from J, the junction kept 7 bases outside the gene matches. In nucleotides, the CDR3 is TGTGCCAGCAGCCGACTAGCGGGAGTCGACCAGTACTTC. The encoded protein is CASSRLAGVDQYF. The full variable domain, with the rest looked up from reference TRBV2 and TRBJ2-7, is EPEVTQTPSHQVTQMGQEVILRCVPISNHLYFYWYRQILGQKVEFLVSFYNNEISEKSEIFDDQFSVERPDGSNFTLKIRSTKLEDSAMYFCASSRLAGVDQYFGPGTRLTVT.

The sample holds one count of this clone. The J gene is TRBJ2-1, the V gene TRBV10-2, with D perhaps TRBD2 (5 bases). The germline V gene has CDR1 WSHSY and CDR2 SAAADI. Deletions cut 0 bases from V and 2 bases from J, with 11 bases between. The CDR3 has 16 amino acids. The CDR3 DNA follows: TGCGCCAGCAGTGAGTCGCGGCGGGTAGCCTACAATGAGCAGTTCTTC. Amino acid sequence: CASSESRRVAYNEQFF.

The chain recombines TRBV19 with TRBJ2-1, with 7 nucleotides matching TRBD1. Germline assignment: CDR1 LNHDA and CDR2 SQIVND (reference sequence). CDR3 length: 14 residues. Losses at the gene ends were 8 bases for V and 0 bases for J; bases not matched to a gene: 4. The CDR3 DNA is TGTGCCAGTCAGCCAGGGGGCTCCTACAATGAGCAGTTCTTC. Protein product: CASQPGGSYNEQFF. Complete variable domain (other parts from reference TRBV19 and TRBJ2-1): DGGITQSPKYLFRKEGQNVTLSCEQNLNHDAMYWYRQDPGQGLRLIYYSQIVNDFQKGDIAEGYSVSREKKESFPLTVTSAQKNPTAFYLCASQPGGSYNEQFFGPGTRLTVL.

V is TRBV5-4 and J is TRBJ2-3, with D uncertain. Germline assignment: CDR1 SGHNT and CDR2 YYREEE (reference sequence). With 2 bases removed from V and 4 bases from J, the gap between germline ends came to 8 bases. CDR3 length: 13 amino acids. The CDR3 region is CASSLENPDTQYF. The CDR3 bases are TGTGCCAGCAGCTTAGAGAACCCAGATACGCAGTATTTT.

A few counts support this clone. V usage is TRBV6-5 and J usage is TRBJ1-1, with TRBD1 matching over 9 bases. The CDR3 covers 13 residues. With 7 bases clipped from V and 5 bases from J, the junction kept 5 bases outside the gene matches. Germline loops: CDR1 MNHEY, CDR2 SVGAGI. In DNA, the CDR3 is TGTGCCAGCAAAGGGACAGGGAGGACTGAAGCTTTCTTT. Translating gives CASKGTGRTEAFF.

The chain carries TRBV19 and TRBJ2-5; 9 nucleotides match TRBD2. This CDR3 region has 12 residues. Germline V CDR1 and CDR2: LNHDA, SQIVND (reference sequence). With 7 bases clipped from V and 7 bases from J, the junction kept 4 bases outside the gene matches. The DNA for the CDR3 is TGTGCCAGTACCGGGACTAGCTTGACCCAGTACTTC. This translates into CASTGTSLTQYF. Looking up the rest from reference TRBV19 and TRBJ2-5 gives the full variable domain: DGGITQSPKYLFRKEGQNVTLSCEQNLNHDAMYWYRQDPGQGLRLIYYSQIVNDFQKGDIAEGYSVSREKKESFPLTVTSAQKNPTAFYLCASTGTSLTQYFGPGTRLLVL.

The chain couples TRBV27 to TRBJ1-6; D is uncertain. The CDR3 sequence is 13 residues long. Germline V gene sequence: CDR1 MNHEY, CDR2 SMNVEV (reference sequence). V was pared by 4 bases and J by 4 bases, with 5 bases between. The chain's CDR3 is CASSSLYNSPLHF. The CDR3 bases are TGTGCCAGCAGTTCTCTGTATAATTCACCCCTCCACTTT.

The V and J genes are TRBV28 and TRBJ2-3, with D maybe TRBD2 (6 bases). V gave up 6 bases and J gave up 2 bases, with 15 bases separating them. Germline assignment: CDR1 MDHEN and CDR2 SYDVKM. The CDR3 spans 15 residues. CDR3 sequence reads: CASSPVVADTDTQYF. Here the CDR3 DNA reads TGTGCCAGCAGCCCCGTGGTAGCGGACACAGATACGCAGTATTTT.

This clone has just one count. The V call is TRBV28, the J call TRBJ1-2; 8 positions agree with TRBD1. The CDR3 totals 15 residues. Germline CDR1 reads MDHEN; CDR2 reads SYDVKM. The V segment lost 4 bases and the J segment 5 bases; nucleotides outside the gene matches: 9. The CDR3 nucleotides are TGTGCCAGCAGTTCCCAGACAGGGGTTGGGTATGGCTACACCTTC. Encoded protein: CASSSQTGVGYGYTF.

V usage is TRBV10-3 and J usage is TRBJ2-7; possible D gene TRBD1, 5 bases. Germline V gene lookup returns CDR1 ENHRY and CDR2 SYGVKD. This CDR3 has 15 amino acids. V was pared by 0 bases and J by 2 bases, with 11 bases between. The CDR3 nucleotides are TGTGCCATCAGTGAGTCGGTGGGGCGGACCTACGAGCAGTACTTC. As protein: CAISESVGRTYEQYF.

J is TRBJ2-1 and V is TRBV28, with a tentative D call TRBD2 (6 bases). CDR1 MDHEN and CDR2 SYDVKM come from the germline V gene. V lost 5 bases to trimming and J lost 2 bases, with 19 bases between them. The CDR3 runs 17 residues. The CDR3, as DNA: TGTGCCAGCAGTCCGCAGGGAGGCGGAGTGGCCTACAATGAGCAGTTCTTC. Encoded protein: CASSPQGGGVAYNEQFF.

The CDR3 DNA reads TGTGCCAGCAGCTTAGCGCGGGGTGCACATGGCTACACCTTC. Its protein is CASSLARGAHGYTF. The V call is TRBV7-2, the J call TRBJ1-2; no clear D. From germline, CDR1 is SGHTA and CDR2 FQGNSA. Trimming pared 0 bases from V and 6 bases from J, leaving 11 bases between. CDR3 length equals 14 residues.

The CDR3 DNA follows: TGTGCCAGCAGCCAAGTTTTTACTAGAACCGGGGAGCTGTTTTTT. Its protein product is CASSQVFTRTGELFF. The J gene is TRBJ2-2, the V gene TRBV14; possibly TRBD2 for D (5 bases). V dropped 1 base and J dropped 5 bases, with 11 bases sitting between them. CDR1 SGHDN and CDR2 FVKESK come from the germline V gene. The CDR3 has 15 amino acids.

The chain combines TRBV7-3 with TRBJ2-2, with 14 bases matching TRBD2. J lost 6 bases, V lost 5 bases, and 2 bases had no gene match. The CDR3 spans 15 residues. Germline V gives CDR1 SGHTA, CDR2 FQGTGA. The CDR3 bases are TGTGCCAGCAGCCAGGGACTAGCGGGAGCCGGGGAGCTGTTTTTT. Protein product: CASSQGLAGAGELFF.

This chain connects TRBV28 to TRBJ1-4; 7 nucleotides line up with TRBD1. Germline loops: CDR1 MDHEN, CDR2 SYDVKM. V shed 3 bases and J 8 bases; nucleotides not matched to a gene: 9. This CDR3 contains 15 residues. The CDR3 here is CASSFTGAEYEKLFF. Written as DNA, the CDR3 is TGTGCCAGCAGTTTCACAGGGGCAGAGTACGAAAAACTGTTTTTT.

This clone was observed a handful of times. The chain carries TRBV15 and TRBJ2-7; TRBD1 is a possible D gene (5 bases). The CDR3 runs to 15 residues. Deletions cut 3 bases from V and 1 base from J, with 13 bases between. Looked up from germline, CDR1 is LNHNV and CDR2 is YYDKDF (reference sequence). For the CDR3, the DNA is TGTGCCACCAGCAGGAAGCCCTCAGGGTCCTACGAGCAGTACTTC. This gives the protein CATSRKPSGSYEQYF.

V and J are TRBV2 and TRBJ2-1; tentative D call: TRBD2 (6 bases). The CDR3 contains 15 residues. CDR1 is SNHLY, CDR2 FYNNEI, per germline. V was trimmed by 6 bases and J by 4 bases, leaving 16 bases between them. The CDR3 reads CASRWDSATYNEQFF. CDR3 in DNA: TGTGCCAGCAGATGGGACTCCGCCACTTACAATGAGCAGTTCTTC.